This passage covers 22 T cell receptor beta chains from one sample sequenced in a study of T cells after yellow fever vaccination. TCRdb analysed the 5' RACE reads with MiXCR anew, one entry per CDR3 protein. The repertoire holds almost 600,000 distinct CDR3 sequences, about 13% seen once, with about an eighth in the top ten. This specimen consisted of PBMCs, obtained on the day of the yellow fever booster vaccination. The source is a man younger than 45 who received the YFV17D yellow fever vaccine.

This clonotype was seen repeatedly, ten times or more. This chain links TRBV12-3 or TRBV12-4 with TRBJ2-1; 9 positions match TRBD2. The CDR3 runs to 14 residues. The trim removed 8 bases at V and 6 bases at J, leaving 8 bases unmatched. CDR3 protein: CASGETSGTNEQFF. As DNA, the CDR3 is TGTGCCAGCGGGGAGACTAGCGGTACCAATGAGCAGTTCTTC.

The CDR3 sequence: CASSLEAHRTLSGNTIYF. CDR3 nucleotides: TGTGCCAGCAGCTTGGAGGCCCACCGAACCCTCTCTGGAAACACCATATATTTT. This chain links TRBV5-5 with TRBJ1-3; no firm D call. Trimming removed 0 bases from V and 0 bases from J, with 16 bases in between. Germline V gives CDR1 SGHKS, CDR2 YYEKEE (reference sequence). The CDR3 extends over 18 amino acids.

A few counts support this clonotype. This chain joins TRBV3-1 and TRBJ2-3; D ambiguous. CDR3 length: 13 amino acids. The germline V gene has CDR1 LGHDT and CDR2 YNNKEL (reference sequence). Trimming pared 1 base from V and 2 bases from J, leaving 4 bases between. CDR3 loop: CASSQAITDTQYF. For the CDR3, the DNA is TGTGCCAGCAGCCAAGCGATCACAGATACGCAGTATTTT.

V usage is TRBV27 and J usage is TRBJ2-7; TRBD1 matches at 7 bases. Germline V gene data show CDR1 as MNHEY and CDR2 as SMNVEV (reference sequence). J was trimmed by 2 bases and V by 10 bases; bases with no gene match: 2. The CDR3 totals 11 residues. The CDR3 sequence: CANRGAYEQYF. The CDR3 nucleotides are TGTGCCAACAGGGGCGCCTACGAGCAGTACTTC.

This clonotype was observed many times. The chain employs TRBV5-1 and TRBJ2-5; D remains ambiguous. The CDR3 runs 14 residues. Germline V CDR1 and CDR2: SGHRS, YFSETQ. V gave up 0 bases and J gave up 4 bases, with 10 bases separating them. The CDR3 is CASSLEGNGETQYF. For the CDR3, the DNA is TGCGCCAGCAGCTTGGAAGGGAATGGAGAGACCCAGTACTTC.

The J gene is TRBJ2-1, the V gene TRBV12-3 or TRBV12-4; D uncertain. V was pared by 8 bases and J by 1 base, with 21 bases between. The CDR3 loop spans 17 amino acids. The CDR3 nucleotides read TGTGCCAGCTGCTCCTCCGCTTACAGCCTATCCTACAATGAGCAGTTCTTC. This encodes CASCSSAYSLSYNEQFF.

The V gene is TRBV9, the J gene TRBJ1-2; the D gene is possibly TRBD1 (5 bases). This CDR3 has 15 amino acids. With 5 bases removed from V and 3 bases from J, the gap between germline ends came to 17 bases. Germline V gene sequence: CDR1 SGDLS, CDR2 YYNGEE. The CDR3 reads CASSYIPGGDYGYTF. For the CDR3, the DNA is TGTGCCAGCAGTTATATTCCCGGGGGAGACTATGGCTACACCTTC.

This chain uses TRBV19 with TRBJ1-2; D gene unclear. Trimming removed 7 bases at V and 3 bases at J, with 12 bases between. CDR3 size: 13 residues. Germline lookup yields CDR1 LNHDA and CDR2 SQIVND (reference sequence). The CDR3 region has the DNA TGTGCCAGTACCCCCTCCGAACACTATGGCTACACCTTC. As protein: CASTPSEHYGYTF.

In its sample, this clonotype was seen a few times. The V gene is TRBV20-1, the J gene TRBJ2-7; TRBD1 aligns across 7 bases. This CDR3 comprises 13 residues. V lost 8 bases to trimming and J lost 2 bases; unmatched junction nucleotides: 9. Per germline, CDR1 DFQATT and CDR2 SNEGSKA (reference sequence). CDR3 region: CSTTGVRTYEQYF. The CDR3 nucleotides read TGCAGTACCACAGGGGTACGAACCTACGAGCAGTACTTC.

V and J are TRBV7-8 and TRBJ2-7; 8 bases are shared with TRBD1. Unmatched junction bases numbered 9, after V lost 4 bases and J lost 4 bases. The V gene's germline CDR1 is SGHVS and CDR2 FQNEAQ. This CDR3 region has 15 residues. CDR3 nucleotides: TGTGCCAGCAGCTACCGGACAGGGAGTGAGTACGAGCAGTACTTC. This gives the protein CASSYRTGSEYEQYF. Looking up the rest from reference TRBV7-8 and TRBJ2-7 gives the full variable domain: GAGVSQSPRYKVAKRGQDVALRCDPISGHVSLFWYQQALGQGPEFLTYFQNEAQLDKSGLPSDRFFAERPEGSVSTLKIQRTQQEDSAVYLCASSYRTGSEYEQYFGPGTRLTVT.

This clonotype was observed a few times. V is TRBV20-1 and J is TRBJ1-1, with 9 bases identical to TRBD1. Per germline, CDR1 DFQATT and CDR2 SNEGSKA (reference sequence). The CDR3 contains 15 residues. J gave up 6 bases and V 4 bases, and 12 bases lay outside the gene matches. The CDR3 spells CSATTPTGGGAEAFF. CDR3 nucleotide sequence: TGCAGTGCTACGACCCCGACAGGGGGTGGTGCTGAAGCTTTCTTT.

V is TRBV5-1 and J is TRBJ2-1; TRBD1 matches 7 bases. The CDR3 loop spans 15 amino acids. V gave up 2 bases and J gave up 7 bases; unmatched junction bases: 9. Germline-derived CDR1 and CDR2 are SGHRS and YFSETQ. CDR3 bases: TGCGCCAGCAGCTTCGACAGGGAGAGGTGGAATGAGCAGTTCTTC. Residues: CASSFDRERWNEQFF. Full variable domain (rest looked up from reference TRBV5-1 and TRBJ2-1): KAGVTQTPRYLIKTRGQQVTLSCSPISGHRSVSWYQQTPGQGLQFLFEYFSETQRNKGNFPGRFSGRQFSNSRSEMNVSTLELGDSALYLCASSFDRERWNEQFFGPGTRLTVL.

The rearrangement uses TRBV7-6 and TRBJ1-1, with TRBD1 matching 7 bases. The V gene's germline CDR1 is SGHVS and CDR2 FNYEAQ. After removal of 5 bases from V and 5 bases from J, the junction contained 11 bases not matched to a gene. The CDR3 totals 15 residues. This CDR3 reads CASSPETGYATEAFF. The CDR3 DNA reads TGTGCCAGCAGCCCGGAGACAGGGTACGCGACTGAAGCTTTCTTT.

This clonotype was detected a few times. CDR3 in DNA: TGTGCCAGCAGCTTAGATCCCATCGGGAGCGTTTTCGACGAGCAGTTCTTC. Protein sequence: CASSLDPIGSVFDEQFF. The chain joins TRBV7-6 to TRBJ2-1; D might be TRBD2 (6 bases). This CDR3 has 17 amino acids. V was trimmed by 1 base and J by 10 bases, leaving 23 bases between them. Looked up from germline, CDR1 is SGHVS and CDR2 is FNYEAQ.

This clonotype has more than one count but fewer than ten. This sequence joins TRBV5-1 and TRBJ2-7; 7 bases map to TRBD1. CDR3 length: 15 amino acids. The J segment lost 5 bases and the V segment lost 4 bases, leaving 12 bases of the junction unmatched. Germline lookup yields CDR1 SGHRS and CDR2 YFSETQ. The CDR3 nucleotides are TGCGCCAGCAGCATAATTACGACAGGGCGAAACGAGCAGTACTTC. Translating it yields CASSIITTGRNEQYF.

The table lists this clonotype with many counts. The chain's CDR3 is CASNLGSNQPQHF. DNA of the CDR3: TGTGCCAGCAATCTTGGTAGCAATCAGCCCCAGCATTTT. The chain recombines TRBV12-3 or TRBV12-4 with TRBJ1-5; D is undetermined. The CDR3 runs to 13 residues. Between the trimmed V and J ends, which lost 7 bases and 0 bases, there was a span of 7 bases.

In this sample, this clonotype turned up a few times. The V call is TRBV11-2, the J call TRBJ2-7, with D unresolved. Trimming took 6 bases from V and 6 from J, leaving 9 bases between them. From germline, CDR1 is SGHAT and CDR2 FQNNGV. There are 11 residues in the CDR3. The CDR3 reads CASRVGSEQYF. DNA for the CDR3: TGTGCCAGCAGGGTAGGTTCCGAGCAGTACTTC.

Ten or more counts support this clonotype. The rearrangement uses TRBV20-1 and TRBJ2-1; 8 bases fit TRBD2. The trim removed 3 bases at V and 2 bases at J, leaving 6 bases unmatched. Germline V gives CDR1 DFQATT, CDR2 SNEGSKA (reference sequence). This CDR3 spans 15 amino acids. The chain's CDR3 is CSARGDSGTYNEQFF. The DNA for the CDR3 is TGCAGTGCTAGGGGGGATAGCGGGACCTACAATGAGCAGTTCTTC.

There are a few counts of this clonotype. The chain has TRBV20-1 and TRBJ2-3; D gene unclear. The CDR3 has 12 amino acids. The V and J ends lost 6 bases and 4 bases respectively, with 11 bases between them. Germline V CDR1 and CDR2: DFQATT, SNEGSKA (reference sequence). CDR3 nucleotides: TGCAGTGCGCGGCATCCCGCAGATACGCAGTATTTT. Translated: CSARHPADTQYF.

At least ten counts were recorded for this clonotype. This chain joins TRBV3-1 and TRBJ2-7, with 8 bases matching TRBD2. The CDR3 is made up of 15 amino acids. Trimming removed 4 bases from V and 4 bases from J; junction bases left unmatched: 9. Germline V gives CDR1 LGHDT, CDR2 YNNKEL (reference sequence). The CDR3, as DNA: TGTGCCAGCAGCCTACGGGGGGGGCGGATTTACGAGCAGTACTTC. Its protein product is CASSLRGGRIYEQYF.

The chain carries TRBV14 and TRBJ2-2; D is unresolved. The germline CDR1 and CDR2 sequences are SGHDN and FVKESK. Trimming took off 1 base at V and 0 bases at J, with 12 bases between the two ends. The length of the CDR3 is 17 residues. DNA for the CDR3: TGTGCCAGCAGCCAAGGTTTGGGCCAGCCGAACACCGGGGAGCTGTTTTTT. It translates to CASSQGLGQPNTGELFF. The full variable domain, completed using reference TRBV14 and TRBJ2-2, is EAGVTQFPSHSVIEKGQTVTLRCDPISGHDNLYWYRRVMGKEIKFLLHFVKESKQDESGMPNNRFLAERTGGTYSTLKVQPAELEDSGVYFCASSQGLGQPNTGELFFGEGSRLTVL.

This chain links TRBV7-9 with TRBJ1-2; a possible D gene is TRBD1 (5 bases). Germline assignment: CDR1 SEHNR and CDR2 FQNEAQ (reference sequence). V was shortened by 2 bases and J by 6 bases, with 13 bases between the two germline ends. CDR3 length: 14 residues. CDR3 loop: CASSLSRSGNGYTF. Here the CDR3 DNA reads TGTGCCAGCAGCTTATCAAGGTCAGGGAATGGCTACACCTTC.